This entry lists 10 T cell receptor beta chains sequenced from one sample in a study of T cell responses to AZD1222 COVID-19 vaccine. Data came from immunoSEQ multiplex PCR; TCRdb stores just in-frame clones and leaves some out. The repertoire holds tens of thousands of clones, with less than 90% as singletons. The sequencing used peripheral blood, collected on day 0 of AZD1222 vaccination. The receptors shown here come from an adult in good health.

The V call is TRBV19, the J call TRBJ1-6, with no clear D. Trimming removed 4 bases from V and 7 bases from J, with 11 bases in between. CDR3 length: 14 residues. The germline gives CDR1 LNHDA, CDR2 SQIVND (reference sequence). The CDR3 coding sequence is TGTGCCAGTAGTAATTCGCTGCCCAATTCACCCCTCCACTTT. Protein: CASSNSLPNSPLHF.

The chain uses TRBV7-2 and TRBJ2-5; D not resolved. V was shortened by 5 bases and J by 5 bases, with 12 bases between the two germline ends. Germline V gene lookup returns CDR1 SGHTA and CDR2 FQGNSA. The CDR3 contains 13 residues. CDR3 in amino acids: CASSPPTVETQYF. The CDR3 coding sequence is TGTGCCAGCAGCCCCCCTACGGTTGAGACCCAGTACTTC. Full variable domain (missing parts from reference TRBV7-2 and TRBJ2-5): GAGVSQSPSNKVTEKGKDVELRCDPISGHTALYWYRQSLGQGLEFLIYFQGNSAPDKSGLPSDRFSAERTGGSVSTLTIQRTQQEDSAVYLCASSPPTVETQYFGPGTRLLVL.

The gene calls are TRBV27 and TRBJ1-2; TRBD1 might be the D (6 bases). Germline assignment: CDR1 MNHEY and CDR2 SMNVEV (reference sequence). V was trimmed by 5 bases and J by 4 bases, leaving 14 bases between them. CDR3 size: 14 residues. CDR3 in DNA: TGTGCCAGCAGTCCAAATACAGGGCGCTATGGCTACACCTTC. Translation gives CASSPNTGRYGYTF.

This clone was counted only a few times. The chain recombines TRBV3-1 (or the pseudogene TRBV3-2) with TRBJ2-7; D perhaps matches TRBD1 (5 bases). Germline assignment: CDR1 LGHDT and CDR2 YNNKEL (reference sequence). Trimming stripped 3 bases from V and 3 bases from J, with 15 bases between. The CDR3 is 15 amino acids. The CDR3 DNA reads TGTGCCAGCAGCCACAAGACACTGGGGCGCTACGAGCAGTACTTC. Its translation: CASSHKTLGRYEQYF.

The chain joins TRBV6-5 to TRBJ1-1, with a possible D match to TRBD1 (5 bases). The germline V gene encodes CDR1 MNHEY and CDR2 SVGAGI. The CDR3 contains 13 residues. Trimming took off 4 bases at V and 8 bases at J, with 14 bases between the two ends. CDR3 nucleotides: TGTGCCAGCAGTTCGGGACGACGCACAGAAGCTTTCTTT. This codes for CASSSGRRTEAFF.

The chain recombines TRBV5-4 with TRBJ2-7; 7 nucleotides align to TRBD2. CDR3 length: 16 residues. Germline values: CDR1 SGHNT, CDR2 YYREEE (reference sequence). The ends lost 3 bases at V and 0 bases at J; junction bases unmatched: 9. Here the CDR3 reads CASSSWAGAVSYEQYF. CDR3 in DNA: TGTGCCAGCAGCTCGTGGGCGGGAGCTGTCTCCTACGAGCAGTACTTC.

This chain joins TRBV19 and TRBJ1-6; 7 bases line up with TRBD1. V dropped 10 bases and J dropped 6; count of bases not matched to a gene: 9. Germline CDR1 is LNHDA and CDR2 is SQIVND (reference sequence). The CDR3 runs to 14 residues. CDR3 sequence reads: CATRPGQTNSPLHF. The CDR3 DNA is TGTGCCACTAGACCGGGACAGACTAATTCACCCCTCCACTTT. Full variable domain (remainder filled in from reference TRBV19 and TRBJ1-6): DGGITQSPKYLFRKEGQNVTLSCEQNLNHDAMYWYRQDPGQGLRLIYYSQIVNDFQKGDIAEGYSVSREKKESFPLTVTSAQKNPTAFYLCATRPGQTNSPLHFGNGTRLTVT.

The rearrangement uses TRBV6-1 and TRBJ2-7; possibly TRBD1 or TRBD2 for D (5 bases each). The ends were cut back, 1 base at V and 6 bases at J, with 7 bases in the middle. Germline values: CDR1 MNHNS, CDR2 SASEGT. CDR3 length: 12 residues. CDR3 coding DNA: TGTGCCAGCAGTGAAGTTGGGACCGAGCAGTACTTC. The encoded protein is CASSEVGTEQYF.

This chain joins TRBV6-5 and TRBJ1-1; TRBD1 is a possible D gene (5 bases). This CDR3 comprises 14 residues. Trimming removed 0 bases from V and 11 bases from J, with 16 bases in between. The germline V gene encodes CDR1 MNHEY and CDR2 SVGAGI. The CDR3 region has the DNA TGTGCCAGCAGTTACTCGATAGGCAGGGTGACGGCTTTCTTT. Its protein product is CASSYSIGRVTAFF.

The CDR3 is CASSLWSLENTEAFF. CDR3 sequence (DNA): TGCGCCAGCAGCTTGTGGTCCCTGGAGAACACTGAAGCTTTCTTT. This chain uses TRBV5-1 with TRBJ1-1; D remains ambiguous. The V gene's germline CDR1 is SGHRS and CDR2 YFSETQ. CDR3 length: 15 residues. The V end was cut by 1 base, the J end by 1 base, with 11 bases between.